The rows below give T cell receptor beta chains drawn from one sample of a study of CD8+CD57+ T cells in acquired aplastic anemia. MiXCR, run by TCRdb on the reads, gives a single entry per CDR3 protein. Of 200,000 or so distinct CDR3 sequences in the sample, less than 65% were seen once. The sequenced sample was sorted CD4+, CD8+, or CD8+CD57+ T cells (not recorded which) from PBMCs. These TCRs come from a human donor with severe aplastic anemia or a healthy control (not recorded which). The CDR3 runs from the conserved cysteine through the conserved F or W. The order of the fields is J gene, V gene, clone size, D gene, CDR3 protein, CDR3 DNA. A D gene is named only where the DNA matches it firmly. Clone size is stated in some rows and not others, as once, few, many or a class when expanded.

>TRBJ1-1|TRBV7-2|many|NA
CASSLWQVETEAFF
TGTGCCAGCAGCTTATGGCAGGTAGAGACTGAAGCTTTCTTT
>TRBJ1-6|TRBV20-1|many|TRBD1
CSAVQGIRSYNSPLHF
TGCAGTGCCGTACAGGGGATCAGGTCCTATAATTCACCCCTCCACTTT
>TRBJ2-3|TRBV14|NA|TRBD2
CASSLGLRTSADTQYF
TGTGCCAGCAGCTTAGGTTTGAGGACTAGCGCAGATACGCAGTATTTT
>TRBJ1-2|TRBV3-1|NA|TRBD1
CASSQDRTGARVGYTF
TGTGCCAGCAGCCAAGATCGGACAGGGGCGAGGGTTGGCTACACCTTC
>TRBJ2-3|TRBV20-1|NA|NA
CSATTASTDTQYF
TGCAGTGCTACAACAGCTAGCACAGATACGCAGTATTTT
>TRBJ2-7|TRBV19|many|TRBD2
CASSELAGGSYEQYF
TGTGCCAGTAGTGAACTAGCGGGGGGCTCCTACGAGCAGTACTTC
>TRBJ1-2|TRBV7-3|NA|TRBD1
CASSLRGQGYGYTF
TGTGCCAGCAGCCTCAGGGGGCAGGGCTATGGCTACACCTTC
>TRBJ2-7|TRBV10-3|NA|TRBD1
CAISAGQGAYEQYF
TGTGCCATCAGCGCGGGACAGGGGGCCTACGAGCAGTACTTC
>TRBJ1-6|TRBV15|NA|TRBD1
CATSSQGERSPLHF
TGTGCCACCAGCAGTCAGGGGGAAAGATCACCCCTCCACTTT
>TRBJ1-2|TRBV27|NA|NA
CASSLSRGTGYGYTF
TGTGCCAGCAGTTTATCAAGGGGCACAGGCTATGGCTACACCTTC
>TRBJ1-6|TRBV2|many|NA
CASSVRSSDKNSPLHF
TGTGCCAGCAGTGTAAGGAGTTCGGACAAAAATTCACCCCTCCACTTT
>TRBJ1-4|TRBV15|NA|NA
CATSTDSSEKLFF
TGTGCCACCAGCACAGATAGCAGTGAAAAACTGTTTTTT
>TRBJ1-3|TRBV2|NA|TRBD1
CASSGRTGTGNTIYF
TGTGCCAGCAGTGGCAGGACAGGAACTGGAAACACCATATATTTT
>TRBJ2-2|TRBV7-9|NA|TRBD2
CASSLDGTSGTGELFF
TGTGCCAGCAGCTTAGATGGGACTAGCGGCACCGGGGAGCTGTTTTTT
>TRBJ1-1|TRBV6-6|many|NA
CASRSTGVDTEAFF
TGTGCCAGCAGATCGACGGGAGTGGACACTGAAGCTTTCTTT
>TRBJ2-7|TRBV7-8|NA|NA
CASSLSGGAYEQYF
TGTGCCAGCAGCTTATCAGGGGGGGCATACGAGCAGTACTTC
>TRBJ2-1|TRBV5-6|NA|NA
CASILSGVSYNEQLF
TGTGCCAGCATCTTGTCGGGGGTTTCCTACAATGAGCAGCTCTTC
>TRBJ1-2|TRBV7-9|NA|NA
CASSWGLQGGYTF
TGTGCCAGCAGCTGGGGACTTCAGGGTGGCTACACCTTC
>TRBJ2-1|TRBV10-2|NA|NA
CASNGQPYNEQFF
TGCGCCAGCAACGGACAGCCCTACAATGAGCAGTTCTTC
>TRBJ2-7|TRBV2|NA|TRBD2
CASRATSGGLPYEQYF
TGTGCCAGCAGGGCGACTAGCGGGGGGCTACCCTACGAGCAGTACTTC
>TRBJ2-1|TRBV7-9|NA|NA
CASSFPRVGGYNEQFF
TGTGCCAGCAGCTTCCCTCGGGTCGGAGGATACAATGAGCAGTTCTTC
>TRBJ2-5|TRBV18|NA|NA
CASSPRQNQETQYF
TGTGCCAGCTCACCACGGCAGAATCAAGAGACCCAGTACTTC
>TRBJ2-7|TRBV7-9|once|TRBD1
CASSGTGARYEQYF
TGTGCCAGCAGCGGGACAGGGGCTCGCTACGAGCAGTACTTC
>TRBJ2-1|TRBV25-1|NA|TRBD1
CASSGKGTANEQFF
TGTGCCAGCAGTGGGAAGGGGACAGCGAATGAGCAGTTCTTC